This T cell receptor (beta chain) was documented in a study of T cell changes during pregnancy in multiple sclerosis. Per germline, CDR1 ENHRY and CDR2 SYGVKD. The CDR3 is made up of 16 amino acids. V lost 0 bases to trimming and J lost 5 bases, with 13 bases between them. Clones were sequenced by immunoSEQ multiplex PCR, and TCRdb holds only the in-frame ones, with some missing. The table records some 60,000 clones, roughly 92% of them present only once. The source of this sequence is a female donor in good health, enrolled as a control in a pregnancy study. Sequenced here: peripheral blood, sampled in the third trimester of pregnancy. V usage is TRBV10-3 and J usage is TRBJ2-2, with D perhaps matching TRBD2 (5 bases). CDR3 sequence (DNA): TGTGCCATCAGTGAGTCGGTTACACTAGGTACCGGGGAGCTGTTTTTT. Protein: CAISESVTLGTGELFF.